The sequence of this T cell receptor beta chain was determined in a study of CXCR3-negative and CXCR3-positive naive CD8 T cells. General study results and limits: The study found more hydrophobic TRB CDR3s in CXCR3-positive naive cells than in CXCR3-negative naive cells. Both of the naive subsets showed about the same high diversity, but memory CD8+ cells had much less. Researchers reported similar TRBV-TRBJ usage in naive CXCR3-negative and CXCR3-positive cells, though memory differed.

The CDR3 is 20 residues long. The germline CDR1 and CDR2 sequences are WNHNN and SYGVQD (reference sequence). Worth noting for this clonotype: The antigen is undetermined.

Via 5' RACE with UMI labels, TRB cDNA libraries were prepared. With the 5' RACE reads reprocessed, TCRdb shows one record per CDR3 protein and no DNA. Reported are some 85,000 distinct CDR3 sequences; the ten largest clones contain almost 0.55%. Each CD8+ T cell subset was sorted in triplicate, hundreds of thousands of cells each. Among CD8+ T cells, naive ones were CD45RO-CCR7+CD27+CD95-. The sample was naive CXCR3+ CD8+ T cells from blood. Subset defined: CD45RO-CCR7+CD27+CD95- naive CD8+ T cells expressing CXCR3 (TNR3+). This clonotype was obtained from a human donor in good health. Some clones in this sample may be carry-over from other donors' samples. The chain links TRBV10-1 to TRBJ1-5; TCRdb's D call of TRBD1 is untestable without DNA. CDR3 protein: CASTIRLRYRAKHSNQPQHF.